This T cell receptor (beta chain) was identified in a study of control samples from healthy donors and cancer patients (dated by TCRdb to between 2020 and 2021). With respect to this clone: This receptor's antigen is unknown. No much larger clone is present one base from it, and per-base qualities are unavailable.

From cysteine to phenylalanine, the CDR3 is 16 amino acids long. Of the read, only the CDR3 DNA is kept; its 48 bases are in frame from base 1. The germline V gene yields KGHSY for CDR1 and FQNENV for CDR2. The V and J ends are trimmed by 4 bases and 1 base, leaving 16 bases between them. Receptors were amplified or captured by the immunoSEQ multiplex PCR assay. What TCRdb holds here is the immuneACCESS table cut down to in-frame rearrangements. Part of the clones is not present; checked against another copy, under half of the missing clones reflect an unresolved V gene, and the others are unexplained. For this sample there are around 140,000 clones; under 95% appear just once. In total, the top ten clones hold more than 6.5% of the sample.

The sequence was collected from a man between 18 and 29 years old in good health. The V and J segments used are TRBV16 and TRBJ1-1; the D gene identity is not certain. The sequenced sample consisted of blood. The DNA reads TGTGCCAGCAGCCCATTATTTCCCGTGGGGAACACTGAAGCTTTCTTT. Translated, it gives CASSPLFPVGNTEAFF.